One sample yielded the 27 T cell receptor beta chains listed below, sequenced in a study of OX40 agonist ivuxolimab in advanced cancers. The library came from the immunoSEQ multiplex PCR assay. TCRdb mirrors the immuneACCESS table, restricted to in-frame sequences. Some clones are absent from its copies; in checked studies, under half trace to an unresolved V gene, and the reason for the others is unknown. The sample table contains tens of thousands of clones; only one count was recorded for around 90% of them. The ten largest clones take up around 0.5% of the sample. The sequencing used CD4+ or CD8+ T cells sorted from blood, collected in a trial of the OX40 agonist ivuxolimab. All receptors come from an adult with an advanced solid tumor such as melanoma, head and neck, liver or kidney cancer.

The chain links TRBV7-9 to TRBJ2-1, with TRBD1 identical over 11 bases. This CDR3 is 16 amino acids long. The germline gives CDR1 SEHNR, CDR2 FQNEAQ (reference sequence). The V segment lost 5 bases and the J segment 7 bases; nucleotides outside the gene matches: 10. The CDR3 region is CASSPSDRGRGNEQFF. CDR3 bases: TGTGCCAGCAGCCCCTCGGACAGGGGGCGGGGTAATGAGCAGTTCTTC.

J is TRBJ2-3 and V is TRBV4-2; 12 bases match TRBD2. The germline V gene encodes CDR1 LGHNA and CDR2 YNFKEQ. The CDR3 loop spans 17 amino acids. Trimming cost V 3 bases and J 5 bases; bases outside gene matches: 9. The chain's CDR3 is CASSQGMASGRVDTQYF. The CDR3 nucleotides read TGTGCCAGCAGCCAGGGGATGGCTAGCGGGAGGGTAGATACGCAGTATTTT.

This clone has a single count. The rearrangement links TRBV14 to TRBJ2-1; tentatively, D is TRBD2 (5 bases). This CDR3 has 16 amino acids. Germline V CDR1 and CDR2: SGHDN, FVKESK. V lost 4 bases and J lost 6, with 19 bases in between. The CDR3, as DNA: TGTGCCAGCAGCCCACGGGAAGCGACACAACCCAATGAGCAGTTCTTC. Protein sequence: CASSPREATQPNEQFF.

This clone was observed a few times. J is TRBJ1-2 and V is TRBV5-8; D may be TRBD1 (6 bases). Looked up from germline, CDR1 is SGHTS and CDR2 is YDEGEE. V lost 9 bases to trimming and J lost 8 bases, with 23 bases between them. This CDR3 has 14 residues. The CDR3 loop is CANAHTTGIDGYTF. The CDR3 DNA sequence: TGTGCCAACGCCCATACTACAGGGATAGACGGCTACACCTTC. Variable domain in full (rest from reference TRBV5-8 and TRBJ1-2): EAGVTQSPTHLIKTRGQQATLRCSPISGHTSVYWYQQALGLGLQFLLWYDEGEERNRGNFPPRFSGRQFPNYSSELNVNALELEDSALYLCANAHTTGIDGYTFGSGTRLTVV.

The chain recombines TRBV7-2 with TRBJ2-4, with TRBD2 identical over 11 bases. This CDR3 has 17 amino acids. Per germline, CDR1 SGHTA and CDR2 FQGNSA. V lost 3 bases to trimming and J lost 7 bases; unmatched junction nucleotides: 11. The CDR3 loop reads CASSLSSGGPMTNIQYF. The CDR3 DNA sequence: TGTGCCAGCAGCTTGTCTAGCGGGGGGCCTATGACGAACATTCAGTACTTC.

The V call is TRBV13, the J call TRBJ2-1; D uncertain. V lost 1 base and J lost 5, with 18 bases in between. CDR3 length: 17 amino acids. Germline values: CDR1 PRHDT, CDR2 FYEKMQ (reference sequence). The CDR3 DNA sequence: TGTGCCAGCAGCTTAGCCCCCTGGAATTCGAACGACAATGAGCAGTTCTTC. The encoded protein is CASSLAPWNSNDNEQFF.

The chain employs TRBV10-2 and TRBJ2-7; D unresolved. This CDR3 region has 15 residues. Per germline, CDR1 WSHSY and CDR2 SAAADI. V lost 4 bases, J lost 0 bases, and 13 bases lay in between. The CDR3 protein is CASSVLSRSSYEQYF. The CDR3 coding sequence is TGCGCCAGCAGTGTTCTATCGAGGAGCTCCTACGAGCAGTACTTC.

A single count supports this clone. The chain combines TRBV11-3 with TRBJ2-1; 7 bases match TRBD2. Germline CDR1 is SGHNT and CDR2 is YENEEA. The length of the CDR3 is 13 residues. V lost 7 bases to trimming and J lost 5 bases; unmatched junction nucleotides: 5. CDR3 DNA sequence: TGTGCCAGCAAGGAGCGGGACGACAATGAGCAGTTCTTC. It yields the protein CASKERDDNEQFF.

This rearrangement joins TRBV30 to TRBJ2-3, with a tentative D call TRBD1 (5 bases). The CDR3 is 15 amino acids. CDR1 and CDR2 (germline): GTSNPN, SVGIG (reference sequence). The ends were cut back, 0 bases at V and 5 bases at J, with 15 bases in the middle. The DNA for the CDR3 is TGTGCCTGGAGTGTACGTGGGGCTATCCGAGATACGCAGTATTTT. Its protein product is CAWSVRGAIRDTQYF. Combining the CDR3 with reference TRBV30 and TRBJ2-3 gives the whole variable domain SQTIHQWPATLVQPVGSPLSLECTVEGTSNPNLYWYRQAAGRGLQLLFYSVGIGQISSEVPQNLSASRPQDRQFILSSKKLLLSDSGFYLCAWSVRGAIRDTQYFGPGTRLTVL.

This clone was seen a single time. CDR3 bases: TGCGCCAGCAGCTTGGACGGGACAGCTGGGGCCAACGTCCTGACTTTC. It yields the protein CASSLDGTAGANVLTF. The J gene is TRBJ2-6, the V gene TRBV5-1, with 7 bases that match TRBD1. Germline V lookup: CDR1 SGHRS, CDR2 YFSETQ. The CDR3 covers 16 residues. V lost 0 bases, J lost 2 bases, and 2 bases stayed unmatched.

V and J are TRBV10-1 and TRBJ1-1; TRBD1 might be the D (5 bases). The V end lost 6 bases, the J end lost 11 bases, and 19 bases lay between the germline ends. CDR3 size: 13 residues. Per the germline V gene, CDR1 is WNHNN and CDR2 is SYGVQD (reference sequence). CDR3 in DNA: TGCGCCAGCAGGGGAACTTACAGGACTGGGGCTTTCTTT. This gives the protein CASRGTYRTGAFF.

The CDR3 bases are TGTGCCAGCAGCGTAGCCGGGGGGTCCACTGAAGCTTTCTTT. Translated: CASSVAGGSTEAFF. This chain uses TRBV9 with TRBJ1-1; tentative D call: TRBD1 (5 bases). V was trimmed by 0 bases and J by 4 bases, leaving 10 bases between them. The CDR3 totals 14 residues. CDR1 and CDR2 from the germline V gene are SGDLS and YYNGEE.

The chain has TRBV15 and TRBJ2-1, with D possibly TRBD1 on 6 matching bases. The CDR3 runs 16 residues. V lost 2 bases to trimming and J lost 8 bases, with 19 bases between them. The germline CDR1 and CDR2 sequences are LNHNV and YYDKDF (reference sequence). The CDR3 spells CATSRRRTGSLDEQFF. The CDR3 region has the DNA TGTGCCACCAGCAGAAGGCGAACAGGGTCTTTGGATGAGCAGTTCTTC.

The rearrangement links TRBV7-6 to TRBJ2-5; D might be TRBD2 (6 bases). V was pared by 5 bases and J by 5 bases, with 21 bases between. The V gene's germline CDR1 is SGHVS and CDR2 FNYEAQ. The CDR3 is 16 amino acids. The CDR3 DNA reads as TGTGCCAGCAGCCCCCTTGTCCGGGGGAAATACGAGACCCAGTACTTC. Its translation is CASSPLVRGKYETQYF.

CDR3 protein: CASSLLGADTQYF. In DNA, the CDR3 is TGTGCCAGCAGCTTGCTAGGGGCAGATACGCAGTATTTT. The rearrangement uses TRBV5-6 and TRBJ2-3; the D gene is possibly TRBD1 (5 bases). V was cut by 1 base and J by 4 bases, with 7 bases left in between. The germline gives CDR1 SGHDT, CDR2 YYEEEE. The length of the CDR3 is 13 residues.

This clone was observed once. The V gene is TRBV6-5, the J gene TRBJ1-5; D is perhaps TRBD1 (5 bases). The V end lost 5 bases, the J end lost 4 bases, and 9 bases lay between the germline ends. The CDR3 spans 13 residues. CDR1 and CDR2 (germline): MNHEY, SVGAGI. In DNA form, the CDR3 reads TGTGCCAGCAGTCCAGGGTTGAATCAGCCCCAGCATTTT. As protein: CASSPGLNQPQHF.

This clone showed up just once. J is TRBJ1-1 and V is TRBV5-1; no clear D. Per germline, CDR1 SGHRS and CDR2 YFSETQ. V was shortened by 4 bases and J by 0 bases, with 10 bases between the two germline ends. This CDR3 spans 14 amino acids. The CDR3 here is CASSLRTVNTEAFF. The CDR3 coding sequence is TGCGCCAGCAGCCTAAGGACGGTGAACACTGAAGCTTTCTTT.

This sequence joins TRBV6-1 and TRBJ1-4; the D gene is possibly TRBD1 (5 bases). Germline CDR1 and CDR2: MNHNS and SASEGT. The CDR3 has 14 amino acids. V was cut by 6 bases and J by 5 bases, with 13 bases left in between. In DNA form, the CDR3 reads TGTGCCAGCAGAATGGGACGGGAAAATGAAAAACTGTTTTTT. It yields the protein CASRMGRENEKLFF.

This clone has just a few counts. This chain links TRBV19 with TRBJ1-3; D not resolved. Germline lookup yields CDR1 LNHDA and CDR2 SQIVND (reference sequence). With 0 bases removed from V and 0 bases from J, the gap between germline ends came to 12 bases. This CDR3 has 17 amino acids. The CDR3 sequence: CASSIDGRRSSGNTIYF. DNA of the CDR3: TGTGCCAGTAGTATAGATGGACGACGGAGCTCTGGAAACACCATATATTTT.

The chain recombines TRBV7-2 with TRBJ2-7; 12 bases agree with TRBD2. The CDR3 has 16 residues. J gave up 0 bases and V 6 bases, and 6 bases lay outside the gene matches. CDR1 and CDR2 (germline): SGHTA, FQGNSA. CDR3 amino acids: CASSYRLAGASYEQYF. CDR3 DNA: TGTGCCAGCAGTTACCGACTAGCGGGGGCCTCCTACGAGCAGTACTTC.

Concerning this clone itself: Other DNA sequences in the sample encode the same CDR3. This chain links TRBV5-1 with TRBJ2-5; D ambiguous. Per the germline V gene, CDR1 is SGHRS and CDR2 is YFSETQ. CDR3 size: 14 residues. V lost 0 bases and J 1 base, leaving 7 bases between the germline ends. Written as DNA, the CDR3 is TGCGCCAGCAGCTTGGGGCAGATCCAAGAGACCCAGTACTTC. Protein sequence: CASSLGQIQETQYF.

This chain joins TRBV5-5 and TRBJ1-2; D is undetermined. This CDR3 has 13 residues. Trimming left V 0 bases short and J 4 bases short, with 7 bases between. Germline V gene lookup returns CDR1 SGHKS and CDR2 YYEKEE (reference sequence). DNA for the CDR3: TGTGCCAGCAGCTTGGCCCAGCTCTATGGCTACACCTTC. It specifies CASSLAQLYGYTF.

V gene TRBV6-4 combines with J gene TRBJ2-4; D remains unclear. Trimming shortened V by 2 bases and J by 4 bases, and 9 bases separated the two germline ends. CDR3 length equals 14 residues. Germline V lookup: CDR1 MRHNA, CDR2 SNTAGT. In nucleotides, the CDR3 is TGTGCCAGCAGTGACCTCGAACCAAAAAACATTCAGTACTTC. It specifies CASSDLEPKNIQYF.

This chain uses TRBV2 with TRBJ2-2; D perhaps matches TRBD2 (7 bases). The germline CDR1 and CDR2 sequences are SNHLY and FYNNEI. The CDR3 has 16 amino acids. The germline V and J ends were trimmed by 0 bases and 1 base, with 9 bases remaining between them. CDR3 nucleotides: TGTGCCAGCAGTGAAGCGGGAGGGGGGAACACCGGGGAGCTGTTTTTT. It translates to CASSEAGGGNTGELFF. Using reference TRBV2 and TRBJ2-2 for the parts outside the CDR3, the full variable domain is EPEVTQTPSHQVTQMGQEVILRCVPISNHLYFYWYRQILGQKVEFLVSFYNNEISEKSEIFDDQFSVERPDGSNFTLKIRSTKLEDSAMYFCASSEAGGGNTGELFFGEGSRLTVL.

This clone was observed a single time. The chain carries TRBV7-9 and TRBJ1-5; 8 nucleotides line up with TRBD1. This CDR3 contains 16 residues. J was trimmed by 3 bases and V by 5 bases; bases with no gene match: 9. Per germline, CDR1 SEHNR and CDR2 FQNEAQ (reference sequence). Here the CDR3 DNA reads TGTGCCAGCAGCCCATCGACAGGGGACCACAATCAGCCCCAGCATTTT. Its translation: CASSPSTGDHNQPQHF.

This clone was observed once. For the CDR3, the DNA is TGTGCCAGCACATTAATACAGGGGCCTAACTATGGCTACACCTTC. Amino acid sequence: CASTLIQGPNYGYTF. The chain is built from TRBV6-1 and TRBJ1-2; 7 bases fit TRBD1. The V gene's germline CDR1 is MNHNS and CDR2 SASEGT. After removal of 7 bases from V and 0 bases from J, the junction contained 8 bases not matched to a gene. This CDR3 contains 15 residues.

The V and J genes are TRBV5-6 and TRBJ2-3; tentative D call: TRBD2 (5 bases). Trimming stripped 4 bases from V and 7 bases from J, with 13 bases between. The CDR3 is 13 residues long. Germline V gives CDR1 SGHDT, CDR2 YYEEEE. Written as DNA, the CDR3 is TGTGCCAGCAGCCCGGGGAGAGGAAATACGCAGTATTTT. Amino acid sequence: CASSPGRGNTQYF.